This TCR beta chain is drawn from a study of post-analysis software for immune sequencing data. Looking at the study overall: Included among the disease courses, which were recorded for the cohort, were relapsing-remitting, secondary progressive and progressive-relapsing multiple sclerosis. Study results and limitations: Controls showed lower frequencies than patients for roughly five TRBV segments, and TRBV5-6, TRBV5-1 and TRBV20-1 were among these. Versus controls, multiple sclerosis patients showed significantly lower diversity (normalized Chao1).

This clonotype has only a few counts. Its antigen is not known. Unique molecular identifiers were carried by the TCR beta cDNA libraries. cDNA molecules numbering 400,000 to 550,000 came from approximately 0.91 to 9.4 million T cells. TCRdb ran MiXCR on the PCR reads and lists one entry per CDR3 protein. The table has about 770,000 distinct CDR3 sequences, 35% to 55% seen once. Germline V gene sequence: CDR1 LGHDT, CDR2 YNNKEL (reference sequence). V lost 3 bases and J lost 7, with 12 bases in between. This CDR3 is built from 13 residues. Material for sequencing was blood. The gene calls are TRBV3-1 and TRBJ2-5; a possible D gene is TRBD2 (5 bases). The receptor was derived from a girl aged 10 to 17 with multiple sclerosis. In nucleotides, the CDR3 is TGTGCCAGCAGCCAGGGTTCCGAGGGGACCCAGTACTTC. The encoded protein is CASSQGSEGTQYF.